Listed below are T cell receptor beta chains from one sample, sequenced in a study of blood T cell repertoires in COVID-19. TCRdb's table, derived via immunoSEQ multiplex PCR, lists solely in-frame clones and lacks some. The sample carries 400,000 to 450,000 clones, roughly 88% recorded once. Sequenced sample: peripheral blood. The origin of the receptors is a woman aged 45 to 65 with COVID-19, enrolled during active disease. CDR3s include the opening cysteine and the closing phenylalanine or tryptophan. The D gene is left open where the match is weak. Clone size, where shown, is once, few, many, or a class for clones that have expanded.

abundance	len	v_gene	d_gene	j_gene	CDR3nt	CDR3aa
-	16	TRBV10-3	TRBD2	TRBJ2-3	TGTGCCATCGGACGGGGGGTCGGGAAGGGGACAGATACGCAGTATTTT	CAIGRGVGKGTDTQYF
-	13	TRBV27	-	TRBJ1-4	TGTGCCAGCAGTTCCAGGCTTAATGAAAAACTGTTTTTT	CASSSRLNEKLFF
-	13	TRBV29-1	-	TRBJ1-2	TGCAGCGTTGGGCGGGCAGCTAACTATGGCTACACCTTC	CSVGRAANYGYTF
-	14	TRBV5-1	-	TRBJ1-2	TGCGCCAGCAGCTTAGCCCAGGGGTACTATGGCTACACCTTC	CASSLAQGYYGYTF
once	15	TRBV2	TRBD2	TRBJ2-1	TGTGCCAGCAGTGGGGCTAGCGGCCGTCTGGGTGAGCAGTTCTTC	CASSGASGRLGEQFF
few	13	TRBV7-8	-	TRBJ2-5	TGTGCCAGCAGCTTAGTACCGAGTGAGACCCAGTACTTC	CASSLVPSETQYF
-	13	TRBV12-3/TRBV12-4	TRBD1	TRBJ1-2	TGTGCCAGCAGCTTGCTGGGCCCCGGGACAGTTAACTTC	CASSLLGPGTVNF
-	15	TRBV7-2	-	TRBJ1-3	TGTGCCAGCAGCTTAGGACTCCCCTCTGGAAACACCATATATTTT	CASSLGLPSGNTIYF
-	17	TRBV7-9	TRBD1	TRBJ1-1	TGTGCCAGCAGCTTCCAAAAGCCGGGACAGGGGGCCACTGAAGCTTTCTTT	CASSFQKPGQGATEAFF
-	15	TRBV14	-	TRBJ2-7	TGTGCCAGCAGCCAAGACTCTCCCGCGGGCTACGAGCAGTACTTC	CASSQDSPAGYEQYF
-	14	TRBV7-9	TRBD2	TRBJ2-7	TGTGCCAGCAGCTTAATGGGGGGGTCCTACGAGCAGTACTTC	CASSLMGGSYEQYF
-	13	TRBV13	-	TRBJ2-7	TGTGCCAGCAGCCCACGGACACACTACGAGCAGTACTTC	CASSPRTHYEQYF
-	13	TRBV19	TRBD2	TRBJ2-7	TGTGCCAGTAGTCGCGGGGGGGCCTACGAGCAGTACTTC	CASSRGGAYEQYF
once	13	TRBV6-5	-	TRBJ2-1	TGTGCCAGCAGGTTGGGCCTGATAGATGAGCAGTTCTTC	CASRLGLIDEQFF
-	16	TRBV5-1	-	TRBJ1-5	TGCGCCAGCAGCCCGGGAGGTTTGGACAGAAGACAGCCCCAGCATTTT	CASSPGGLDRRQPQHF
-	13	TRBV28	TRBD2	TRBJ2-1	TGTGCCAGCAGCACGACTAGCAGGCATGAGCAGTTCTTC	CASSTTSRHEQFF
-	15	TRBV9	-	TRBJ1-1	TGTGCCAGCAGCTCAATCACTCCAGGGGACACTGAAGCTTTCTTT	CASSSITPGDTEAFF
-	14	TRBV6-6	TRBD1	TRBJ1-5	TGTGCCAGCAGCCTGGGACAGGGGCATCAGCCCCAGCATTTT	CASSLGQGHQPQHF
-	16	TRBV4-1	TRBD2	TRBJ2-7	TGCGCCAGCAGCCAAGATCGGCAGCGGGGGATTTACGAGCAGTACTTC	CASSQDRQRGIYEQYF
-	13	TRBV11-2	-	TRBJ1-1	TGTGCCAGCAGCTCCAGGGGGAACACTGAAGCTTTCTTT	CASSSRGNTEAFF